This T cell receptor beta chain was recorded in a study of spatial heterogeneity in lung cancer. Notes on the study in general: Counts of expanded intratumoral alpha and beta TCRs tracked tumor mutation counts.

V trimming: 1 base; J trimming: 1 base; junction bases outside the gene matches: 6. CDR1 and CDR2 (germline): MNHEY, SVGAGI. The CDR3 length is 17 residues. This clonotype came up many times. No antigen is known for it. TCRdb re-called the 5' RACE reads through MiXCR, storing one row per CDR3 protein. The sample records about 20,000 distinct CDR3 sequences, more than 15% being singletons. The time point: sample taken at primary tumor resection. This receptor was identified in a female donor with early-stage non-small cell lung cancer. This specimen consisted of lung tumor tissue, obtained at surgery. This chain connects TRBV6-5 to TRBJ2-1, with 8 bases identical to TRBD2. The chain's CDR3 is CASSYFLSSGSYNEQFF. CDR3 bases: TGTGCCAGCAGTTACTTTCTCTCTAGCGGGTCCTACAATGAGCAGTTCTTC.